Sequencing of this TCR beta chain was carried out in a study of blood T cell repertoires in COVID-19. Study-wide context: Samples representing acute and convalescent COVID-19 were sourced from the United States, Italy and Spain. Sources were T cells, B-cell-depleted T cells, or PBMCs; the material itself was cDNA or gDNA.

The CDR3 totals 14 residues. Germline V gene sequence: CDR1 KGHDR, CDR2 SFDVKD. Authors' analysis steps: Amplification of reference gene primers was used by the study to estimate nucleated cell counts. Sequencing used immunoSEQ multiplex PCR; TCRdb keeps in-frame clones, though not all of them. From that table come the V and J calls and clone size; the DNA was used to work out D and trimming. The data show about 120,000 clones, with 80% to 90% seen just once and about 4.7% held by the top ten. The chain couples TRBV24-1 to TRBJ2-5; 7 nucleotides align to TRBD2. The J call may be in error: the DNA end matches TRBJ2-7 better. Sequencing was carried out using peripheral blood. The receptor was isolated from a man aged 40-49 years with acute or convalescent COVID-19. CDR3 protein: CATSDPSGSYEQYF. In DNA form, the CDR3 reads TGTGCCACCAGTGATCCTAGCGGATCCTACGAGCAGTACTTC.